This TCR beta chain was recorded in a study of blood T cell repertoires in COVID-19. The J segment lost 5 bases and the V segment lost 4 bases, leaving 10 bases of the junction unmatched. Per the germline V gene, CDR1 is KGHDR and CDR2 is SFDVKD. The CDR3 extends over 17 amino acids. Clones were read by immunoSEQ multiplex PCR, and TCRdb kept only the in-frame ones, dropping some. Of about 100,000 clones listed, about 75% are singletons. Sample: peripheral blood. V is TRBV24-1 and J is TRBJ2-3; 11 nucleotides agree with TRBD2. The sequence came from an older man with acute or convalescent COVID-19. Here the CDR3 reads CATSDFTSGSSRDTQYF. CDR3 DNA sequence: TGTGCCACCAGTGACTTCACTAGCGGGAGCAGTCGAGATACGCAGTATTTT.